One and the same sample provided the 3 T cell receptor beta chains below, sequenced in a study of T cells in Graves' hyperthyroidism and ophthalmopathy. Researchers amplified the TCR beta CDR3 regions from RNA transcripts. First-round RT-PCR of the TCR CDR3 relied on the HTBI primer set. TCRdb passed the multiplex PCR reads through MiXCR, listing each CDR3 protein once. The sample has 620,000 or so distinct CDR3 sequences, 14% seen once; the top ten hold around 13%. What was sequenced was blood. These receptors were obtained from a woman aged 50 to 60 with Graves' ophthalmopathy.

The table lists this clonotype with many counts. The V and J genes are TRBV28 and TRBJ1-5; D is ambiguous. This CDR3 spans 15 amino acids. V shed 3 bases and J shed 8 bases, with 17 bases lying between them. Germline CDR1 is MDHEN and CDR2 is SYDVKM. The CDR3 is CASSLMGLVHKPQHF. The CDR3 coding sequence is TGTGCCAGCAGTTTGATGGGCCTGGTCCATAAGCCCCAGCATTTT.

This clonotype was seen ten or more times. CDR3 amino acids: CASSLTRSSYEQYF. CDR3 DNA sequence: TGTGCCAGCAGCTTAACTCGTAGCTCCTACGAGCAGTACTTC. The chain has TRBV7-2 and TRBJ2-7; D gene unclear. This CDR3 comprises 14 residues. V was pared by 2 bases and J by 0 bases, with 8 bases between. Germline V lookup: CDR1 SGHTA, CDR2 FQGNSA.

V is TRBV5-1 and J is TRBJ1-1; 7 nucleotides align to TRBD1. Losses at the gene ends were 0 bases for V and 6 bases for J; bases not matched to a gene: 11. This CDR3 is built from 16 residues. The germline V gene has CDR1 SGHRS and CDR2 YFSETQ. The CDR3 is CASSLAGQQAIPEAFF. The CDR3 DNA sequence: TGCGCCAGCAGCTTGGCGGGACAGCAGGCGATCCCTGAAGCTTTCTTT. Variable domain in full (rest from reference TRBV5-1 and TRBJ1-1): KAGVTQTPRYLIKTRGQQVTLSCSPISGHRSVSWYQQTPGQGLQFLFEYFSETQRNKGNFPGRFSGRQFSNSRSEMNVSTLELGDSALYLCASSLAGQQAIPEAFFGQGTRLTVV.